Listed below are T cell receptor beta chains from one sample, sequenced in a study of T-cell memory formation after mild COVID-19. MiXCR, applied by TCRdb to the 5' RACE reads, yields one record per CDR3 protein. Of under 200,000 distinct CDR3 sequences listed, around 10% are singletons. Input material: PBMCs or a T cell subset sorted from them (not recorded which). These TCRs come from a man younger than 30 who had mild COVID-19 (a few samples of this study predate the infection). Cell type and time point are not known. The conserved cysteine and the conserved F or W are not part of the CDR3 here. D genes are given only for firm matches.

TRBJ2-1	TRBD2	TRBV7-8	ASSARGNSYNEQF
TRBJ2-3	-	TRBV5-6	ASSSGTRQY
TRBJ2-3	-	TRBV7-9	ASSFEGTDTQY
TRBJ1-5	-	TRBV5-5	ASSVTGGGQPQH
TRBJ2-7	TRBD1	TRBV6-5	ASSRNRGPDEQY
TRBJ2-5	-	TRBV20-1	SARDPLSQPQY
TRBJ2-3	-	TRBV5-1	ASSLSKRDTQY
TRBJ2-7	-	TRBV7-2	ASSRTWVSSYEQY
TRBJ2-7	TRBD1	TRBV4-3	ASSQRPGTGFEQY
TRBJ1-2	TRBD1	TRBV4-1	ASSQVNRGSAGYT
TRBJ2-4	-	TRBV19	ASSITGSKNIQY
TRBJ2-3	TRBD2	TRBV12-5	ASGLDGLAQILRGTDTQY
TRBJ2-3	TRBD1	TRBV5-1	ASSARDREADTQY
TRBJ2-5	TRBD2	TRBV24-1	ATSDSGLAKETQY
TRBJ2-3	-	TRBV5-6	ASSSSSVTQY
TRBJ1-1	TRBD1	TRBV20-1	SATPGGRSDTEAF
TRBJ2-3	-	TRBV20-1	SAVIRRPSTDTQY
TRBJ2-5	-	TRBV6-6	ASSYTVETQY
TRBJ2-2	-	TRBV5-1	ASSFGTQNTGELF
TRBJ1-5	-	TRBV6-6	ASTRSVSNQPQH
TRBJ2-1	TRBD2	TRBV12-3/TRBV12-4	ASSRTRAEQF
TRBJ2-3	TRBD2	TRBV7-2	ASSVAGDTQY
TRBJ1-3	-	TRBV25-1	ASDDGGSGNTIY
TRBJ1-1	TRBD1	TRBV7-2	ASSRRTGGEEAF
TRBJ2-7	TRBD2	TRBV7-2	ASSFQTSGAEQY
TRBJ1-4	-	TRBV5-1	ASSLRGTEKLF
TRBJ1-2	TRBD1	TRBV5-1	ASSPGTGGQGYT
TRBJ2-3	TRBD2	TRBV12-3/TRBV12-4	ASSLWRGGTDTQY
TRBJ2-3	-	TRBV6-2/TRBV6-3	ASSYLRPSTDTQY
TRBJ2-1	-	TRBV5-1	ASSQSSGSYNEQF
TRBJ2-2	-	TRBV5-1	ASSPAGNTGELF
TRBJ1-6	-	TRBV7-9	ASSFRDSPLH
TRBJ2-2	-	TRBV3-1	ASSQVIKRYTGELF
TRBJ2-1	-	TRBV4-2	ASSQGRGVTYNEQF
TRBJ1-2	-	TRBV4-3	ASSQGGFPTDGYT
TRBJ2-5	TRBD2	TRBV20-1	SAPSGVNQETQY
TRBJ2-3	TRBD2	TRBV6-6	ASSSSGGATDTQY
TRBJ2-3	TRBD2	TRBV4-1	ASSQENRLAGGGQY
TRBJ2-1	TRBD2	TRBV6-5	ASSYLVGGGTYNEQF
TRBJ2-1	TRBD1	TRBV2	ATFLPGQGVEQF
TRBJ1-4	-	TRBV20-1	SARGQPTNEKLF
TRBJ1-5	-	TRBV6-2/TRBV6-3	ASSYRISYQPQH
TRBJ2-5	TRBD1	TRBV12-3/TRBV12-4	ASKDRGMRETQY
TRBJ2-3	-	TRBV11-2	ASSLEWGTDTQY
TRBJ2-5	TRBD2	TRBV10-3	AISEGLAGDQETQY
TRBJ2-1	-	TRBV7-8	ASSSKGEQF
TRBJ2-7	-	TRBV20-1	SARDSLLQGREQY
TRBJ2-1	TRBD2	TRBV30	AWSKGLAAVNEQF
TRBJ2-5	TRBD2	TRBV7-9	ASGLAGVVSETQY
TRBJ2-5	TRBD2	TRBV4-3	ASSQSVFTGGETQY
TRBJ2-1	-	TRBV5-5	ATRLSGSYNEQF
TRBJ2-3	-	TRBV2	ASSLTPGGPSTDTQY
TRBJ2-5	TRBD2	TRBV12-3/TRBV12-4	ASSIAGADRTQY